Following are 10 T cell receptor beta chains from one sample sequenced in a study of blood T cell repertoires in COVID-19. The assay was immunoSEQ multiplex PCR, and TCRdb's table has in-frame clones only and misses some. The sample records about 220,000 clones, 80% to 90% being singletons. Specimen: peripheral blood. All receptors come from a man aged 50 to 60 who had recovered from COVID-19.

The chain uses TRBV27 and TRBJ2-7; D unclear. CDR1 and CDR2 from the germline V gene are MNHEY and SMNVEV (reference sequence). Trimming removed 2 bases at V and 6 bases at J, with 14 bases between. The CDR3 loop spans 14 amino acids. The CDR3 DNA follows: TGTGCCAGCAGTTTAATGCCCTCTACCGGCGAGCAGTACTTC. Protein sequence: CASSLMPSTGEQYF.

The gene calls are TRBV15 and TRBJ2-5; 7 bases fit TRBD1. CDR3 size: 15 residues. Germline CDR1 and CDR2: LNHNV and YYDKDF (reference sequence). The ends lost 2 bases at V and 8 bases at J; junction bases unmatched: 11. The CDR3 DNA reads TGTGCCACCAGCAGAAACCGGGACAGTCTCGGAACCCAGTACTTC. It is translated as CATSRNRDSLGTQYF.

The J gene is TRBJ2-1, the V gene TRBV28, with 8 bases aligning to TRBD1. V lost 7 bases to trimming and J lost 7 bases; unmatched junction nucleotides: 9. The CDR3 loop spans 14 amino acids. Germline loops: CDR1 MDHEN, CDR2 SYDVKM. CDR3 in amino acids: CASTRTGLGNEQFF. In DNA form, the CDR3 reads TGTGCCAGCACTAGGACAGGGTTGGGGAATGAGCAGTTCTTC.

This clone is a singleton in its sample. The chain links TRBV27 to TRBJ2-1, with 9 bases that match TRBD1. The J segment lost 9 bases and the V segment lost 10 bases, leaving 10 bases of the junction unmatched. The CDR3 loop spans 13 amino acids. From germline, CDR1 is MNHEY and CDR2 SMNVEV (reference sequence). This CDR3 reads CATQWDRDSEQFF. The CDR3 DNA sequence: TGTGCCACCCAGTGGGACAGGGATAGTGAGCAGTTCTTC.

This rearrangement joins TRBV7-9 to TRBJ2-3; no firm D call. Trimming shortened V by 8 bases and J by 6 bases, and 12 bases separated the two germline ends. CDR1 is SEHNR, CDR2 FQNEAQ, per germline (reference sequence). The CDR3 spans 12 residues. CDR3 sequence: CASCSRWDTQYF. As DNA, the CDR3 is TGTGCCAGCTGTTCCCGGTGGGATACGCAGTATTTT.

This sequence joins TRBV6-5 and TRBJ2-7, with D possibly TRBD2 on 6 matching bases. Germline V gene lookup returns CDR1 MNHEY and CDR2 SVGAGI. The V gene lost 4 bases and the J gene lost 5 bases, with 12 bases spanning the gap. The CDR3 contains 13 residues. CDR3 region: CASSLVWGDEQYF. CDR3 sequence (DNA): TGTGCCAGCAGTTTAGTCTGGGGGGACGAGCAGTACTTC.

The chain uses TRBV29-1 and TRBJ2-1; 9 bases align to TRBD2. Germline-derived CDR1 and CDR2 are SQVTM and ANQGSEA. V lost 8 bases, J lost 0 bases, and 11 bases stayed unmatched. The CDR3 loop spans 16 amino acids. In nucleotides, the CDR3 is TGCAGCAATATCGAGACTAGCGGTAGCTCCTACAATGAGCAGTTCTTC. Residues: CSNIETSGSSYNEQFF.

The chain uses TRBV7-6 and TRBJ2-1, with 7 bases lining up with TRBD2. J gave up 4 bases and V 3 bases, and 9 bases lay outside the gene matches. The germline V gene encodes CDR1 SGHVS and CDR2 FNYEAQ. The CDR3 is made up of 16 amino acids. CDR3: CASSLGGRAIYNEQFF. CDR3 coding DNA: TGTGCCAGCAGCTTGGGAGGGAGGGCCATTTACAATGAGCAGTTCTTC.

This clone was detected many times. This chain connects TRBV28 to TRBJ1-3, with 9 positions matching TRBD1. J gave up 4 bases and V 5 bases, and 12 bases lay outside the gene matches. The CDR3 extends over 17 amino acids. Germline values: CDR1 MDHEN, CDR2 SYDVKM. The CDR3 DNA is TGTGCCAGCAGTCTAACAGGGGGCGCTGGGATCGGAAACACCATATATTTT. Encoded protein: CASSLTGGAGIGNTIYF.

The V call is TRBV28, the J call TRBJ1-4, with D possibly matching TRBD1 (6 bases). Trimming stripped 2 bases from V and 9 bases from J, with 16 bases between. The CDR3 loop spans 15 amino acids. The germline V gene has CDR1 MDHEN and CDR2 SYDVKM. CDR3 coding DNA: TGTGCCAGCAGTTTAAGGACAGTCGCAATTAAAAAACTGTTTTTT. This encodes CASSLRTVAIKKLFF.